The present TCR beta chain was sequenced within a study of shared clonotypes between healthy human individuals. Across several immunoSEQ plates, the genomic DNA of each subset was split evenly. Measured with immunoSEQ multiplex PCR; TCRdb has only the in-frame clones, and not every one. Counted here are over 850,000 clones, around 78% occurring once; the ten biggest clones make up 0.5% to 0.65%. Study observations and caveats: Rarefaction exposed incomplete sorted-subset sequencing despite large depth.

Turning to this clone: Its antigen is unidentified.

There are 14 residues in the CDR3. V lost 3 bases, J lost 6 bases, and 11 bases lay in between. CDR1 SEHNR and CDR2 FQNEAQ come from the germline V gene (reference sequence). Splitting of CD4+ cells produced CD45RA+ naive and CD45RA-negative memory subsets. The sequence came from a young man in good health. Some clones in this sample may be carry-over from other donors' samples. Material: memory CD4+ T cells from PBMCs. The subset: CD45RA-negative fraction. The chain combines TRBV7-9 with TRBJ2-2; TRBD2 might be the D (6 bases). The CDR3: CASSFTSSAGELFF. The DNA for the CDR3 is TGTGCCAGCAGCTTCACTAGCTCAGCCGGGGAGCTGTTTTTT. The full variable domain, its missing parts supplied by reference TRBV7-9 and TRBJ2-2, is DTGVSQNPRHKITKRGQNVTFRCDPISEHNRLYWYRQTLGQGPEFLTYFQNEAQLEKSRLLSDRFSAERPKGSFSTLEIQRTEQGDSAMYLCASSFTSSAGELFFGEGSRLTVL.